One T cell receptor (beta chain) is described in this entry. The antigen it recognizes is unknown. Base qualities are not at hand, and no much larger clone is one base apart. What this sample's time point label stands for: about 28 days (+/-7) after the second vaccine dose. AZD1222 recipients with second doses at about 4 weeks or about 12 weeks were pooled, because spike-specific TCR depth and breadth did not differ between schedules. Vaccinee samples came from UK trials COV001 and COV002, including a single-blind randomized controlled phase 2/3 trial of AZD1222 (ChAdOx1 nCoV-19) in healthy adults. For TCRbeta chain sequencing, PBMC samples from trial participants were taken at day 0 and at day 28 after the second dose. The sample belongs to a study of T cell responses to AZD1222 COVID-19 vaccine (dated by TCRdb to the early 2020s). With regard to the full study: A total of around 240 trial participants underwent TCR sequencing, of whom roughly 210 had received two doses of AZD1222 and about 25 had received two doses of the MenACWY control vaccine. Trial participants were enrolled by age into 18-55, 56-69 and 70-plus year subgroups, with roughly 150, 30 and 60 TCR-sequenced participants respectively. Results the study describes overall, beyond this receptor: Reportedly, almost half of the unique spike-specific TCRs recognized epitopes lying outside the regions that are mutated in the B.1.351 and B.1.1.7 variants. The whole spike protein was spanned by vaccine-associated CD4 TCRs, and dominant responses were seen in regions 160-218 and 743-854. Only a handful of AZD1222 recipients were SARS-CoV-2 seropositive at baseline, limiting conclusions about previously exposed vaccinees. Because no day 14 peak-response samples were available, repertoires were characterized only after the peak T cell response. Most participants were white British and females outnumbered males, and the authors suggested that clonal diversity may have been underestimated. Spike-specific TCR breadth and depth rose significantly after two AZD1222 doses compared with day 0 and with MenACWY recipients. In the small 56-69-year group, the increase in depth fell short of significance, most likely because of low power.

The CDR3 regions of human TCRbeta chains were analyzed by immunosequencing. Under the source paper's analysis protocol: TCRs in the repertoires were matched against a reference library of SARS-CoV-2-specific TCRs that had been generated with the MIRA antigen-specificity platform. Breadth meant the fraction of unique TCRs that were SARS-CoV-2-associated, whereas depth meant the fraction of total T cells that were SARS-CoV-2-associated. Using the MIRA data, each spike-specific TCR was mapped to the spike region that the TCR reacts to and placed in a CD4 or CD8 class. Log10-transformed breadth and depth values were compared by one-way ANOVA with Sidak's multiple comparisons tests. This is the immuneACCESS table as TCRdb keeps it, with only in-frame sequences that have V and J called. A part of the clones is gone; compared with another copy, unresolved V genes explain less than half, and the rest is unexplained. Clone size and the V and J calls come from that table; the DNA yielded D and trimming. The sample table records 120,000 to 150,000 clones; more than 75% of these occur just once. 3% to 4% of the sample is held by the ten biggest clonotypes.

The germline ends are 6 bases apart after V is trimmed by 3 bases and J by 1 base. The germline V gene sets CDR1 to MDHEN and CDR2 to SYDVKM. The CDR3 covers 14 residues, taking in both the cysteine and the phenylalanine. Left in the record is the CDR3 DNA by itself, 42 bases read in frame from the first base. The input for sequencing was peripheral blood, taken 28 days after the second AZD1222 dose. This TCR came from an adult who received the AZD1222 COVID-19 vaccine. Recombination linked TRBV28 to TRBJ2-2, with the D gene not confidently named. The CDR3 reads as follows: CASSLPGNTGELFF. The sequenced DNA is TGTGCCAGCAGTTTGCCCGGGAACACCGGGGAGCTGTTTTTT.